The rows below give T cell receptor beta chains drawn from one sample of a study of shared clonotypes between healthy human individuals. Assay: immunoSEQ multiplex PCR; the TCRdb copy retains only in-frame clones and omits some. The table lists around 2,000,000 clones, 93% of them singletons. Sequencing was performed on naive CD8+ T cells from PBMCs. The receptors were sampled from a man between 18 and 35 years old in good health. Some clones in this sample may be carry-over from other donors' samples. CDR3s include the opening cysteine and the closing phenylalanine or tryptophan. Each record gives: clone size, J gene, V gene, D gene, CDR3 protein, CDR3 DNA. The D gene is left open where the match is weak. Rows may omit the clone size; those that give it use once, few, many or a size class.

size: NA
J: TRBJ2-1
V: TRBV28
D: TRBD2
CDR3: CASSRLAGRGNEQFF
DNA: TGTGCCAGCAGTAGACTAGCGGGACGGGGGAATGAGCAGTTCTTC

size: NA
J: TRBJ2-7
V: TRBV7-9
D: NA
CDR3: CASSLGTTHYEQYF
DNA: TGTGCCAGCAGCTTAGGGACGACACACTACGAGCAGTACTTC

size: NA
J: TRBJ2-1
V: TRBV9
D: NA
CDR3: CASSVEANEQFF
DNA: TGTGCCAGCAGCGTAGAGGCTAATGAGCAGTTCTTC

size: NA
J: TRBJ2-7
V: TRBV7-8
D: NA
CDR3: CASSLDGSDEQYF
DNA: TGTGCCAGCAGCTTAGACGGGAGCGACGAGCAGTACTTC

size: NA
J: TRBJ2-1
V: TRBV14
D: NA
CDR3: CASSQSIPGRTNEQFF
DNA: TGTGCCAGCAGCCAATCAATCCCGGGACGTACGAATGAGCAGTTCTTC

size: NA
J: TRBJ2-7
V: TRBV10-2
D: NA
CDR3: CASSEGYEQYF
DNA: TGCGCCAGCAGTGAGGGTTACGAGCAGTACTTC

size: NA
J: TRBJ1-5
V: TRBV4-1
D: TRBD1
CDR3: CASSQELSTRTGENQPQHF
DNA: TGCGCCAGCAGCCAAGAACTTTCAACTAGGACAGGGGAGAATCAGCCCCAGCATTTT

size: NA
J: TRBJ2-2
V: TRBV27
D: NA
CDR3: CATAVPTNTGELFF
DNA: TGTGCCACCGCGGTCCCGACGAACACCGGGGAGCTGTTTTTT

size: NA
J: TRBJ2-3
V: TRBV13
D: NA
CDR3: CASSGGYATHSTDTQYF
DNA: TGTGCCAGCAGTGGGGGGTACGCGACTCATAGCACAGATACGCAGTATTTT

size: NA
J: TRBJ1-2
V: TRBV5-1
D: NA
CDR3: CASSIGIGYTF
DNA: TGCGCCAGCAGTATAGGGATCGGCTACACCTTC

size: NA
J: TRBJ2-3
V: TRBV2
D: NA
CDR3: CASSEVERDRTDTQYF
DNA: TGTGCCAGCAGTGAAGTTGAAAGGGACCGCACAGATACGCAGTATTTT

size: NA
J: TRBJ1-1
V: TRBV9
D: TRBD1
CDR3: CASSEPQQGARNTEAFF
DNA: TGTGCCAGCAGTGAACCGCAACAGGGGGCTAGAAACACTGAAGCTTTCTTT

size: NA
J: TRBJ1-4
V: TRBV7-9
D: TRBD1
CDR3: CASSVSRRGRDEKLFF
DNA: TGTGCCAGCAGCGTGAGCCGCAGGGGGCGGGATGAAAAACTGTTTTTT

size: NA
J: TRBJ1-1
V: TRBV6-5
D: NA
CDR3: CASSQQGTNTEAFF
DNA: TGTGCCAGCAGTCAACAGGGAACGAACACTGAAGCTTTCTTT

size: NA
J: TRBJ2-7
V: TRBV18
D: NA
CDR3: CASSPRDRVEQYF
DNA: TGTGCCAGCTCACCCCGGGACCGGGTCGAGCAGTACTTC

size: once
J: TRBJ1-5
V: TRBV27
D: NA
CDR3: CASSLRGLPIAQHF
DNA: TGTGCCAGCAGTTTACGGGGCCTGCCCATCGCCCAGCATTTT

size: NA
J: TRBJ1-2
V: TRBV28
D: NA
CDR3: CASSSINYGYTF
DNA: TGTGCCAGCAGCTCGATTAACTATGGCTACACCTTC

size: NA
J: TRBJ2-7
V: TRBV4-2
D: NA
CDR3: CASSQGVDYEQYF
DNA: TGTGCCAGCAGCCAAGGCGTCGACTACGAGCAGTACTTC

size: NA
J: TRBJ1-5
V: TRBV7-9
D: NA
CDR3: CASSLLGTASNQPQHF
DNA: TGTGCCAGCAGCTTACTAGGGACGGCTAGCAATCAGCCCCAGCATTTT

size: NA
J: TRBJ2-7
V: TRBV13
D: TRBD2
CDR3: CASSLGTSGRGEQYF
DNA: TGTGCCAGCAGCCTTGGGACTAGCGGGAGGGGCGAGCAGTACTTC

size: NA
J: TRBJ1-1
V: TRBV4-2
D: TRBD1
CDR3: CASSQPSTGISEAFF
DNA: TGTGCCAGCAGCCAACCATCGACAGGGATCTCTGAAGCTTTCTTT

size: NA
J: TRBJ1-4
V: TRBV28
D: NA
CDR3: CASSFSRGQGDEKLFF
DNA: TGTGCCAGCAGCTTCAGCCGCGGCCAGGGTGACGAAAAACTGTTTTTT

size: NA
J: TRBJ2-1
V: TRBV4-2
D: NA
CDR3: CASSQGDSGEQFF
DNA: TGTGCCAGCAGCCAAGGGGACAGCGGGGAGCAGTTCTTC

size: NA
J: TRBJ2-3
V: TRBV2
D: TRBD2
CDR3: CASSEWVAGGRSTDTQYF
DNA: TGTGCCAGCAGTGAATGGGTAGCGGGAGGCCGTAGCACAGATACGCAGTATTTT

size: NA
J: TRBJ2-7
V: TRBV30
D: NA
CDR3: CAWSVSQGEQYF
DNA: TGTGCCTGGAGTGTAAGTCAGGGGGAGCAGTACTTC

size: NA
J: TRBJ2-4
V: TRBV7-9
D: NA
CDR3: CASSAVGGAKNIQYF
DNA: TGTGCCAGCAGCGCCGTCGGGGGAGCCAAAAACATTCAGTACTTC

size: NA
J: TRBJ2-1
V: TRBV7-2
D: TRBD2
CDR3: CASSGRLAGLYNEQFF
DNA: TGTGCCAGCAGCGGGCGACTAGCGGGACTCTACAATGAGCAGTTCTTC

size: few
J: TRBJ1-1
V: TRBV19
D: NA
CDR3: CASSITDWGNTEAFF
DNA: TGTGCCAGTAGTATAACCGACTGGGGGAACACTGAAGCTTTCTTT

size: NA
J: TRBJ1-5
V: TRBV19
D: NA
CDR3: CASSMWANQPQHF
DNA: TGTGCCAGTAGTATGTGGGCAAACCAGCCCCAGCATTTT

size: NA
J: TRBJ1-2
V: TRBV14
D: NA
CDR3: CASSQDSGQIYGYTF
DNA: TGTGCCAGCAGCCAAGATTCGGGTCAGATTTATGGCTACACCTTC

size: NA
J: TRBJ2-3
V: TRBV28
D: TRBD1
CDR3: CASRDRGSTDTQYF
DNA: TGTGCCAGCCGGGACAGGGGTAGCACAGATACGCAGTATTTT

size: NA
J: TRBJ2-2
V: TRBV10-3
D: NA
CDR3: CAISGVLSTGELFF
DNA: TGTGCCATCAGTGGAGTCTTGAGCACCGGGGAGCTGTTTTTT

size: NA
J: TRBJ2-1
V: TRBV6-6
D: NA
CDR3: CASMLHVSYNEQFF
DNA: TGTGCCAGCATGTTGCATGTCTCCTACAATGAGCAGTTCTTC

size: NA
J: TRBJ2-1
V: TRBV13
D: TRBD2
CDR3: CASSLGLAGGPGEQFF
DNA: TGTGCCAGCAGCTTAGGACTAGCGGGAGGGCCTGGGGAGCAGTTCTTC

size: NA
J: TRBJ2-1
V: TRBV29-1
D: TRBD2
CDR3: CSVEGVLAVYNEQFF
DNA: TGCAGCGTTGAAGGTGTACTAGCGGTATACAATGAGCAGTTCTTC

size: NA
J: TRBJ2-7
V: TRBV7-8
D: NA
CDR3: CASSLAGAGSTYEQYF
DNA: TGTGCCAGCAGCTTAGCGGGGGCGGGGTCCACCTACGAGCAGTACTTC

size: NA
J: TRBJ2-7
V: TRBV9
D: TRBD2
CDR3: CASSVAGVSEQYF
DNA: TGTGCCAGCAGCGTGGCGGGAGTGAGCGAGCAGTACTTC

size: NA
J: TRBJ2-7
V: TRBV4-1
D: NA
CDR3: CASSQDLGERFYEQYF
DNA: TGCGCCAGCAGCCAAGATCTGGGGGAAAGGTTCTACGAGCAGTACTTC

size: NA
J: TRBJ2-1
V: TRBV27
D: TRBD2
CDR3: CASSLLAGWIEQFF
DNA: TGTGCCAGCAGTTTACTAGCGGGATGGATTGAGCAGTTCTTC

size: NA
J: TRBJ2-1
V: TRBV4-3
D: TRBD2
CDR3: CASSQDLTRTSGPPASYNEQFF
DNA: TGCGCCAGCAGCCAAGATCTTACGCGGACTAGCGGGCCTCCCGCCTCCTACAATGAGCAGTTCTTC

size: NA
J: TRBJ2-1
V: TRBV7-2
D: NA
CDR3: CASSPNSSPYNEQFF
DNA: TGTGCCAGCAGCCCCAACAGCTCTCCCTACAATGAGCAGTTCTTC

size: NA
J: TRBJ2-2
V: TRBV27
D: NA
CDR3: CASSVEGGELFF
DNA: TGTGCCAGCAGCGTAGAGGGCGGGGAGCTGTTTTTT

size: NA
J: TRBJ1-1
V: TRBV28
D: NA
CDR3: CATLIGGSSNTEAFF
DNA: TGTGCCACTCTAATAGGAGGGTCATCGAACACTGAAGCTTTCTTT

size: NA
J: TRBJ2-7
V: TRBV9
D: TRBD2
CDR3: CASSDGTSSSSYEQYF
DNA: TGTGCCAGCAGCGACGGGACTAGTTCGAGCTCCTACGAGCAGTACTTC

size: once
J: TRBJ2-7
V: TRBV4-2
D: TRBD2
CDR3: CASSQNPALAEAYEQYF
DNA: TGTGCCAGCAGCCAGAACCCGGCCCTAGCGGAGGCCTACGAGCAGTACTTC

size: NA
J: TRBJ1-2
V: TRBV5-1
D: TRBD1
CDR3: CASYDPGTAYGYTF
DNA: TGCGCCAGCTACGACCCCGGGACAGCATATGGCTACACCTTC

size: NA
J: TRBJ2-1
V: TRBV4-1
D: TRBD2
CDR3: CASSPRTSGGYNEQFF
DNA: TGCGCCAGCAGCCCTCGGACTAGCGGAGGCTACAATGAGCAGTTCTTC

size: NA
J: TRBJ2-7
V: TRBV6-1
D: NA
CDR3: CASSEVPPPDGREQYF
DNA: TGTGCCAGCAGTGAAGTCCCCCCCCCTGATGGTCGCGAGCAGTACTTC